The clone carrying this T cell receptor (beta chain) has just one count. Its antigen remains unidentified. The donors were part of the validation cohort, which consisted of under 150 subjects and was separate from the first cohort of under 850 subjects. The source of the sample is a study of cytomegalovirus exposure and HLA in healthy donors. Study-level background: The same platform used for the 600 to 750 first-cohort repertoires was also used for the 95 to 150 validation repertoires, as a later analysis reported. Notes on the study in general: High specificity and sensitivity for cytomegalovirus status were reported for the classifier. Most TCRs appeared rarely, but some public TCRs recurred in many donors.

TCRdb's table, derived via immunoSEQ multiplex PCR, lists solely in-frame clones and lacks some. Among about 120,000 clones listed, approximately 91% were seen once. This sequence was found in a man between 18 and 35 years old in good health and CMV-seropositive. Sample: PBMCs.

The DNA for the CDR3 is TGTGCCAGCAGTCCAGGGGGTACGGCTGGAAACACCATATATTTT. Encoded protein: CASSPGGTAGNTIYF. The chain links TRBV6-1 to TRBJ1-3; TRBD1 matches 7 bases. V was pared by 5 bases and J by 2 bases, with 6 bases of the junction left unmatched. Germline loops: CDR1 MNHNS, CDR2 SASEGT. This CDR3 contains 15 residues.